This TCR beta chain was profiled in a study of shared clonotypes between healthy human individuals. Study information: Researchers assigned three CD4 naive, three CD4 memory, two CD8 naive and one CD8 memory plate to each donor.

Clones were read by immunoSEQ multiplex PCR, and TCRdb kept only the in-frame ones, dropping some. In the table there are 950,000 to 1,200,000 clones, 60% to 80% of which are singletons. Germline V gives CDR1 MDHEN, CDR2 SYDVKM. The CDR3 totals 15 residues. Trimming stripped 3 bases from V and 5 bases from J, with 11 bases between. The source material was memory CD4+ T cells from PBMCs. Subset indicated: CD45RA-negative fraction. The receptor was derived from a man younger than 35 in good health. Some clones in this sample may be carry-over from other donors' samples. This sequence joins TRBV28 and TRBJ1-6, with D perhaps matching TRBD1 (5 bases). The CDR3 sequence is CASSLKGPNNSPLHF. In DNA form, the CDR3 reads TGTGCCAGCAGTTTGAAGGGGCCAAATAATTCACCCCTCCACTTT.